The next 4 T cell receptor beta chains were all read from a single sample in a study of CD8+CD57+ T cells in acquired aplastic anemia. Profiling of TCR beta VDJ combinations and CDR3 sequences used genomic DNA as template. One entry per CDR3 protein, called by TCRdb with MiXCR from the reads. This sample has about 170,000 distinct CDR3 sequences, with about 60% found just once. The sequenced sample was sorted CD4+, CD8+, or CD8+CD57+ T cells (not recorded which) from PBMCs. The source is a human donor in good health.

This clonotype was counted many times. The rearrangement joins TRBV6-1 to TRBJ2-6; D is undetermined. This CDR3 has 15 residues. Germline V gene lookup returns CDR1 MNHNS and CDR2 SASEGT. Trimming cost V 2 bases and J 0 bases, with 5 bases left between them. CDR3: CASSEPGSGANVLTF. The CDR3 nucleotides are TGTGCCAGCAGTGAACCGGGCTCTGGGGCCAACGTCCTGACTTTC.

The gene calls are TRBV2 and TRBJ1-4; no definite D call. The CDR3 is 14 residues long. Trimming removed 6 bases from V and 1 base from J, with 9 bases in between. CDR1 is SNHLY and CDR2 is FYNNEI in the germline V gene. The CDR3 loop is CASRQVGTNEKLFF. The DNA for the CDR3 is TGTGCCAGCAGGCAAGTTGGAACTAATGAAAAACTGTTTTTT.

This rearrangement joins TRBV19 to TRBJ1-5, with TRBD1 matching over 11 bases. In germline, CDR1 is LNHDA, CDR2 SQIVND (reference sequence). There are 13 residues in the CDR3. The V segment lost 10 bases and the J segment 4 bases; nucleotides outside the gene matches: 3. The CDR3 DNA reads as TGTGCCACGGGGACAGGGGGGAATCAGCCCCAGCATTTT. It encodes CATGTGGNQPQHF.

This clonotype was counted ten times or more. This sequence joins TRBV7-7 and TRBJ1-2; D gene unclear. The CDR3 runs 15 residues. The ends were cut back, 5 bases at V and 6 bases at J, with 19 bases in the middle. The V gene's germline CDR1 is SSHAT and CDR2 FNYEAQ (reference sequence). This CDR3 is CASSPPVISEDGYTF. In DNA, the CDR3 is TGTGCCAGCAGCCCCCCCGTTATCTCGGAGGATGGCTACACCTTC. Combining the CDR3 with reference TRBV7-7 and TRBJ1-2 gives the whole variable domain GAGVSQSPRYKVTKRGQDVTLRCDPISSHATLYWYQQALGQGPEFLTYFNYEAQPDKSGLPSDRFSAERPEGSISTLTIQRTEQRDSAMYRCASSPPVISEDGYTFGSGTRLTVV.